The rows below give T cell receptor beta chains drawn from one sample of a study of T-cell reconstitution after alpha-beta-depleted transplantation in children. TCRdb recomputed calls from the PCR reads with MiXCR, one row per CDR3 protein. In the table there are approximately 200,000 distinct CDR3 sequences, 13% to 15% of which are singletons. The specimen comprised PBMCs from the stem cell graft donor, sampled from the stem cell graft. The source is a human donor who donated a stem cell graft to a child with acute lymphoblastic leukemia. Each CDR3 is given with its conserved first and last residue. The D gene is left open where the match is weak. Clone size is not always given. Where it is, it says once, few, many or a class for expanded clones.

TRBJ2-7	many	TRBD2	TRBV10-3	CAIRGTSGRIYEQYF	TGTGCCATCAGGGGGACTAGCGGGAGAATCTACGAGCAGTACTTC
TRBJ2-3	NA	NA	TRBV27	CASSRQVRDTQYF	TGTGCCAGCAGTCGCCAGGTCCGAGATACGCAGTATTTT
TRBJ2-7	many	TRBD1	TRBV29-1	CSVVPGQTYEQYF	TGCAGCGTGGTTCCGGGACAGACCTACGAGCAGTACTTC
TRBJ2-7	many	NA	TRBV7-9	CASSLGRWSEDLEQYF	TGTGCCAGCAGCTTAGGGAGGTGGTCGGAGGATCTCGAGCAGTACTTC
TRBJ2-1	many	TRBD2	TRBV20-1	CSAPEGGRANNEQFF	TGCAGTGCCCCGGAAGGCGGGAGGGCCAACAATGAGCAGTTCTTC
TRBJ1-1	NA	NA	TRBV5-4	CASRQSGMDDTEAFF	TGTGCCAGCCGACAAAGCGGCATGGATGACACTGAAGCTTTCTTT
TRBJ2-5	many	NA	TRBV5-1	CASSIGSLETQYF	TGCGCCAGCAGCATTGGAAGCTTAGAGACCCAGTACTTC
TRBJ1-6	NA	TRBD1	TRBV12-3/TRBV12-4	CASSSQGGSSPLHF	TGTGCCAGCAGTTCCCAGGGGGGCTCTTCACCCCTCCACTTT
TRBJ2-4	many	TRBD2	TRBV25-1	CASSEFLAGGDIQYF	TGTGCCAGCAGTGAATTTCTAGCGGGAGGAGACATTCAGTACTTC
TRBJ2-1	few	NA	TRBV11-2	CASSQYFGLNNEQFF	NA
TRBJ1-1	many	TRBD1	TRBV3-1	CASSQEFSGQGAWNTEAFF	TGTGCCAGCAGCCAAGAATTTTCAGGACAGGGGGCATGGAACACTGAAGCTTTCTTT
TRBJ2-3	few	NA	TRBV2	CASDRGGTDTQYF	TGTGCCAGCGATAGAGGGGGCACAGATACGCAGTATTTT
TRBJ2-2	NA	NA	TRBV11-3	CASSSGLLQELFF	TGTGCCAGCAGCTCCGGACTGCTCCAGGAGCTGTTTTTT
TRBJ1-1	few	TRBD1	TRBV6-1	CASRQPGQGWAEAFF	TGTGCCAGCAGGCAGCCGGGACAGGGATGGGCTGAAGCTTTCTTT
TRBJ1-1	NA	TRBD1	TRBV5-1	CASSNIDRGTEAFF	TGCGCCAGCAGCAACATTGACAGGGGCACTGAAGCTTTCTTT
TRBJ2-3	many	NA	TRBV29-1	CSVASGHTQYF	TGCAGCGTTGCAAGTGGGCATACGCAGTATTTT
TRBJ1-4	NA	NA	TRBV5-1	CASSLGEWDEKLFF	TGCGCCAGCAGCTTGGGGGAATGGGATGAAAAACTGTTTTTT
TRBJ2-2	many	NA	TRBV12-3/TRBV12-4	CASSLGITGELFF	TGTGCCAGCAGTTTGGGGATCACCGGGGAGCTGTTTTTT
TRBJ1-1	many	NA	TRBV12-3/TRBV12-4	CASSLNFRAFF	TGTGCCAGCAGTTTAAACTTTCGAGCTTTCTTT
TRBJ2-1	many	NA	TRBV5-1	CASSDSPDNEQFF	TGCGCCAGCAGCGACAGTCCCGATAATGAGCAGTTCTTC
TRBJ2-7	few	NA	TRBV12-3/TRBV12-4	CASGILGAYEQYF	TGTGCCAGCGGCATATTGGGTGCCTACGAGCAGTACTTC
TRBJ2-2	few	NA	TRBV20-1	CSARGLEGGELFF	TGCAGTGCTAGAGGGTTGGAGGGGGGGGAGCTGTTTTTT
TRBJ1-2	NA	TRBD1	TRBV7-8	CASSPRTGWDGYTF	TGTGCCAGCAGCCCGAGGACAGGTTGGGATGGCTACACCTTC
TRBJ1-1	many	NA	TRBV27	CASSPGQMNTEAFF	TGTGCCAGCAGTCCTGGACAGATGAACACTGAAGCTTTCTTT
TRBJ1-5	many	NA	TRBV5-1	CASSLAGQGGQPQHF	TGCGCCAGCAGCTTGGCTGGTCAGGGAGGACAGCCCCAGCATTTT
TRBJ1-2	few	NA	TRBV20-1	CSARGTSDYGYTF	TGCAGTGCCAGAGGGACGTCGGACTATGGCTACACCTTC
TRBJ2-5	many	NA	TRBV6-1	CASSESETQYF	TGTGCCAGCAGTGAATCTGAGACCCAGTACTTC
TRBJ2-7	many	NA	TRBV12-3/TRBV12-4	CASSFTRGLGEQYF	TGTGCCAGCAGTTTTACTCGCGGGCTCGGCGAGCAGTACTTC
TRBJ1-1	many	TRBD1	TRBV20-1	CGGQIMNTEAFF	TGCGGGGGACAGATTATGAACACTGAAGCTTTCTTT
TRBJ2-1	many	TRBD2	TRBV11-2	CASSLDGRAGNEQFF	TGTGCCAGCAGCTTAGACGGGAGGGCCGGCAATGAGCAGTTCTTC
TRBJ2-7	many	NA	TRBV20-1	CSARDPAASSYEQYF	TGCAGTGCTAGAGATCCGGCAGCAAGCTCCTACGAGCAGTACTTC
TRBJ1-1	few	NA	TRBV29-1	CSAYKGAEAFF	TGCAGCGCGTATAAGGGGGCTGAAGCTTTCTTT
TRBJ2-1	many	TRBD2	TRBV5-5	CASSSARLANEQFF	TGTGCCAGCAGCAGCGCGAGACTAGCGAATGAGCAGTTCTTC
TRBJ2-1	many	NA	TRBV27	CASSTSTPRNEQFF	TGTGCCAGCAGTACCTCGACCCCGAGAAATGAGCAGTTCTTC
TRBJ2-7	many	NA	TRBV5-1	CASSLRVSSYEQYF	TGCGCCAGCAGCTTAAGGGTTTCATCCTACGAGCAGTACTTC
TRBJ2-5	NA	TRBD2	TRBV4-1	CASSQGLASQETQYF	TGCGCCAGCAGCCAGGGACTAGCGTCTCAAGAGACCCAGTACTTC
TRBJ1-1	many	NA	TRBV12-3/TRBV12-4	CASSLSVGMNTEAFF	TGTGCCAGCAGTTTAAGTGTGGGGATGAACACTGAAGCTTTCTTT